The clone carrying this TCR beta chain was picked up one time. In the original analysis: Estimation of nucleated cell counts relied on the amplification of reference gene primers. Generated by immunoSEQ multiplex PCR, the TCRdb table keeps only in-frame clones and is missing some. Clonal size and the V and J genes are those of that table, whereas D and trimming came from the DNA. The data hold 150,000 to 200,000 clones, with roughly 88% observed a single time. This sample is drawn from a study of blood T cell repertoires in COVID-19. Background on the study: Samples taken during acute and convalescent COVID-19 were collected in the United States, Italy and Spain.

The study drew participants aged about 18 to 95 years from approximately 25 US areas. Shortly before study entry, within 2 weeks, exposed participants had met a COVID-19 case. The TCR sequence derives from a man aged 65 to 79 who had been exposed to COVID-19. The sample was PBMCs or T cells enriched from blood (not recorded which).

This chain's CDR3 is CASNELTSGGSYNEQFF. DNA of the CDR3: TGTGCCAGCAACGAATTGACTAGCGGTGGCTCCTACAATGAGCAGTTCTTC. The chain uses TRBV9 and TRBJ2-1, with 9 bases lining up with TRBD2. CDR3 length equals 17 residues. J gave up 0 bases and V 6 bases, and 10 bases lay outside the gene matches. Germline assignment: CDR1 SGDLS and CDR2 YYNGEE. The full variable domain, completed using reference TRBV9 and TRBJ2-1, is DSGVTQTPKHLITATGQRVTLRCSPRSGDLSVYWYQQSLDQGLQFLIQYYNGEERAKGNILERFSAQQFPDLHSELNLSSLELGDSALYFCASNELTSGGSYNEQFFGPGTRLTVL.